The entry below describes one TCR beta chain. These data originate in a study of blood T cell repertoires in COVID-19. Study-level information: The study drew acute and convalescent COVID-19 samples from the United States, Italy and Spain. PBMCs, B-cell-depleted T cells, or T cells were the source of the cDNA or gDNA that made up the material.

Under the authors' procedure: The authors estimated nucleated cell counts from reference gene primer amplification. Data came from immunoSEQ multiplex PCR; TCRdb stores just in-frame clones and leaves some out. V and J calls and clone size are given by that table; D and trimming were obtained from the DNA. The sample holds over 100,000 clones, 79% seen once. The length of the CDR3 is 13 residues. Unmatched junction bases numbered 5, after V lost 7 bases and J lost 4 bases. Germline V gene lookup returns CDR1 SNHLY and CDR2 FYNNEI. Sequencing used peripheral blood. This chain joins TRBV2 and TRBJ1-1; TRBD1 matches at 8 bases. The sequence came from a woman of 80 years or more with acute or convalescent COVID-19. The CDR3 DNA sequence: TGTGCCAGCAATCAGGGGGCGGGCACTGAAGCTTTCTTT. This gives the protein CASNQGAGTEAFF.